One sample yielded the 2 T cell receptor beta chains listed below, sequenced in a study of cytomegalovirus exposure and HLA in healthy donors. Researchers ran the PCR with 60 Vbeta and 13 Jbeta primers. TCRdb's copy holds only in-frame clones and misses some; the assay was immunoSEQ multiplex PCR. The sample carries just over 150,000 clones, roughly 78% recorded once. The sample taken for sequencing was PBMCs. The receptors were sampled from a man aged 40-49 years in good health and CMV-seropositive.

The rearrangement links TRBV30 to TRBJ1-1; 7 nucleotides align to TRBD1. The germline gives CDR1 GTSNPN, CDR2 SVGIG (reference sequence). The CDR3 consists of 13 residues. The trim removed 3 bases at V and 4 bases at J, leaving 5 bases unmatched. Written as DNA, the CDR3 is TGTGCCTGGAGCCCGGGACAGATCACTGAAGCTTTCTTT. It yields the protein CAWSPGQITEAFF. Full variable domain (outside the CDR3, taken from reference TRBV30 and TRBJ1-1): SQTIHQWPATLVQPVGSPLSLECTVEGTSNPNLYWYRQAAGRGLQLLFYSVGIGQISSEVPQNLSASRPQDRQFILSSKKLLLSDSGFYLCAWSPGQITEAFFGQGTRLTVV.

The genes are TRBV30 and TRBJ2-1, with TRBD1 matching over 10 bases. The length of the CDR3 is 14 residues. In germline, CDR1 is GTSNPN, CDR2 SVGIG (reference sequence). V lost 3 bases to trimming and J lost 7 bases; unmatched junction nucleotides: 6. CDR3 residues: CAWRSGTGVNEQFF. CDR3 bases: TGTGCCTGGAGGTCCGGGACAGGGGTAAATGAGCAGTTCTTC.